The 23 T cell receptor beta chains listed next were all sequenced from one sample in a study of blood T cell repertoires in COVID-19. Assay: immunoSEQ multiplex PCR; the TCRdb copy retains only in-frame clones and omits some. The sample holds 300,000 to 350,000 clones, approximately 91% seen once. The sample comprised PBMCs or T cells enriched from blood (not recorded which). The receptors shown here come from a woman under 40 who had been exposed to COVID-19.

The CDR3: CASSGSRAYEQYF. The CDR3 region has the DNA TGTGCCAGCAGCGGGTCCAGGGCCTACGAGCAGTACTTC. The rearrangement uses TRBV9 and TRBJ2-7, with D possibly TRBD1 on 5 matching bases. Trimming removed 3 bases from V and 2 bases from J, with 9 bases in between. The V gene's germline CDR1 is SGDLS and CDR2 YYNGEE. CDR3 length: 13 amino acids.

This clone was counted only a few times. An end of the junction does not agree with germline; a read error may underlie this. The chain uses TRBV12-3 or TRBV12-4 and TRBJ1-1; perhaps TRBD1 as D (5 bases). The CDR3 is made up of 12 amino acids. The CDR3 coding sequence is TGTGCCAGCAGTTTGGCGGGGCAATCCGGCCGTTTT. Protein sequence: CASSLAGQSGRF.

The chain joins TRBV14 to TRBJ2-3; D is perhaps TRBD2 (6 bases). The CDR3 totals 13 residues. Germline assignment: CDR1 SGHDN and CDR2 FVKESK. Deletions cut 2 bases from V and 3 bases from J, with 6 bases between. The CDR3: CASSQLATDTQYF. DNA of the CDR3: TGTGCCAGCAGCCAACTAGCGACAGATACGCAGTATTTT.

J is TRBJ2-7 and V is TRBV28; 9 nucleotides align to TRBD1. Per germline, CDR1 MDHEN and CDR2 SYDVKM. This CDR3 spans 14 amino acids. J was trimmed by 2 bases and V by 8 bases; bases with no gene match: 7. DNA of the CDR3: TGTGCCAGCCGGGGACAGGGACGAACCTACGAGCAGTACTTC. This codes for CASRGQGRTYEQYF.

V gene TRBV2 combines with J gene TRBJ1-2, with 8 bases fitting TRBD1. Per germline, CDR1 SNHLY and CDR2 FYNNEI. CDR3 length: 14 residues. V dropped 3 bases and J dropped 6; count of bases not matched to a gene: 6. CDR3 sequence reads: CASSEVGQGNGYTF. In nucleotides, the CDR3 is TGTGCCAGCAGTGAGGTCGGACAGGGAAATGGCTACACCTTC. Supplemented by reference TRBV2 and TRBJ1-2, the full variable domain reads EPEVTQTPSHQVTQMGQEVILRCVPISNHLYFYWYRQILGQKVEFLVSFYNNEISEKSEIFDDQFSVERPDGSNFTLKIRSTKLEDSAMYFCASSEVGQGNGYTFGSGTRLTVV.

The CDR3 DNA is TGTGCCAGTAGTTCCAGATCCGGGACTAGCGGGAGTGCGACCGGGGAGCTGTTTTTT. Its translation: CASSSRSGTSGSATGELFF. The chain recombines TRBV19 with TRBJ2-2, with TRBD2 identical over 14 bases. Per germline, CDR1 LNHDA and CDR2 SQIVND (reference sequence). V lost 5 bases to trimming and J lost 5 bases; unmatched junction nucleotides: 13. The CDR3 spans 19 residues.

The chain combines TRBV11-2 with TRBJ2-1, with D tentatively TRBD1 (5 bases). Germline V gene lookup returns CDR1 SGHAT and CDR2 FQNNGV. V was shortened by 3 bases and J by 4 bases, with 16 bases between the two germline ends. The CDR3 runs to 16 residues. The CDR3, as DNA: TGTGCCAGCAGCTTCGGTGGGGCGAGAACTTACAATGAGCAGTTCTTC. Residues: CASSFGGARTYNEQFF.

This chain connects TRBV27 to TRBJ1-1; D might be TRBD1 (6 bases). V lost 5 bases and J lost 0, with 10 bases in between. In germline, CDR1 is MNHEY, CDR2 SMNVEV (reference sequence). The CDR3 is made up of 14 amino acids. CDR3 DNA: TGTGCCAGCAGTCAAGGGGGAATGAACACTGAAGCTTTCTTT. This translates into CASSQGGMNTEAFF.

In this sample, this clone turned up a few times. This rearrangement joins TRBV9 to TRBJ1-5, with TRBD1 matching over 7 bases. V lost 0 bases to trimming and J lost 3 bases; unmatched junction nucleotides: 6. The V gene's germline CDR1 is SGDLS and CDR2 YYNGEE. This CDR3 is built from 16 residues. The CDR3 is CASSVGSGGVNQPQHF. In DNA form, the CDR3 reads TGTGCCAGCAGCGTAGGTTCAGGGGGAGTCAATCAGCCCCAGCATTTT.

J is TRBJ2-3 and V is TRBV2, with 10 bases aligning to TRBD2. The V gene's germline CDR1 is SNHLY and CDR2 FYNNEI. Trimming cost V 4 bases and J 2 bases; bases outside gene matches: 6. This CDR3 region has 16 residues. The CDR3 DNA reads as TGTGCCAGCAGTGGGACTAGCGGATTCGACACAGATACGCAGTATTTT. Its translation is CASSGTSGFDTDTQYF.

The genes are TRBV11-2 and TRBJ2-2; 9 nucleotides align to TRBD2. This CDR3 has 15 residues. V lost 1 base and J lost 6; bases outside the gene matches: 3. Germline loops: CDR1 SGHAT, CDR2 FQNNGV. CDR3 bases: TGTGCCAGCAGCTTAGTGGGACTAGCCGCCGGGGAGCTGTTTTTT. Translation gives CASSLVGLAAGELFF.

The chain carries TRBV6-5 and TRBJ1-2; 8 bases are shared with TRBD1. V lost 5 bases, J lost 3 bases, and 8 bases stayed unmatched. The germline gives CDR1 MNHEY, CDR2 SVGAGI. CDR3 length: 15 amino acids. The CDR3 is CASSPQAGGDYGYTF. CDR3 DNA sequence: TGTGCCAGCAGTCCCCAAGCAGGGGGCGACTATGGCTACACCTTC.

CDR3 coding DNA: TGTGCCAGCTCACCACCTAATTCGGGACACCAGAACACTGAAGCTTTCTTT. Its translation is CASSPPNSGHQNTEAFF. The rearrangement joins TRBV18 to TRBJ1-1; D may be TRBD1 (6 bases). The germline V gene encodes CDR1 KGHSH and CDR2 LQKENI. The CDR3 contains 17 residues. V lost 0 bases and J 1 base, leaving 15 bases between the germline ends.

This clone was observed a few times. This rearrangement joins TRBV5-6 to TRBJ1-2; perhaps TRBD1 as D (6 bases). CDR3 length equals 15 residues. Germline CDR1 SGHDT, CDR2 YYEEEE. Between the trimmed V and J ends, which lost 6 bases and 8 bases, there was a span of 23 bases. The CDR3 coding sequence is TGTGCCAGCACCTTTCAGATTACAGGGTGGGACGGCTACACCTTC. Its protein is CASTFQITGWDGYTF. Based on the CDR3 plus reference TRBV5-6 and TRBJ1-2, the full variable domain is DAGVTQSPTHLIKTRGQQVTLRCSPKSGHDTVSWYQQALGQGPQFIFQYYEEEERQRGNFPDRFSGHQFPNYSSELNVNALLLGDSALYLCASTFQITGWDGYTFGSGTRLTVV.

The CDR3 region has the DNA TGTGCCAGCTCAGCCCCAGGGTCTGGGGCCAACGTCCTGACTTTC. Its protein product is CASSAPGSGANVLTF. This chain joins TRBV18 and TRBJ2-6, with D maybe TRBD1 (5 bases). Per the germline V gene, CDR1 is KGHSH and CDR2 is LQKENI. Trimming stripped 5 bases from V and 1 base from J, with 9 bases between. The CDR3 loop spans 15 amino acids. The whole variable domain, filled in from reference TRBV18 and TRBJ2-6, reads NAGVMQNPRHLVRRRGQEARLRCSPMKGHSHVYWYRQLPEEGLKFMVYLQKENIIDESGMPKERFSAEFPKEGPSILRIQQVVRGDSAAYFCASSAPGSGANVLTFGAGSRLTVL.

J is TRBJ1-5 and V is TRBV12-5, with D perhaps TRBD1 (6 bases). Germline V gene data show CDR1 as LGHNT and CDR2 as FRNRAP. The CDR3 covers 16 residues. The germline V and J ends were trimmed by 4 bases and 0 bases, with 13 bases remaining between them. CDR3 sequence reads: CASGSGTTYSNQPQHF. CDR3 in DNA: TGTGCTAGTGGTTCGGGGACAACTTATAGCAATCAGCCCCAGCATTTT.

This sequence joins TRBV30 and TRBJ2-1; the D gene is possibly TRBD2 (6 bases). The CDR3 totals 14 residues. With 0 bases removed from V and 8 bases from J, the gap between germline ends came to 14 bases. Germline values: CDR1 GTSNPN, CDR2 SVGIG (reference sequence). CDR3 in amino acids: CAWSVGREYHEQFF. Here the CDR3 DNA reads TGTGCCTGGAGTGTAGGCCGGGAGTACCATGAGCAGTTCTTC.

The chain couples TRBV2 to TRBJ2-1; TRBD1 matches at 7 bases. Per germline, CDR1 SNHLY and CDR2 FYNNEI. Trimming at V came to 5 bases and at J to 2 bases, leaving 9 bases not matched to a gene. The CDR3 is made up of 16 amino acids. The CDR3 region is CASSKTGQSTYNEQFF. The CDR3 DNA reads TGTGCCAGCAGTAAAACGGGACAGTCTACCTACAATGAGCAGTTCTTC.

The table lists this clone with a few counts. The chain employs TRBV3-1 (or the pseudogene TRBV3-2) and TRBJ1-4, with TRBD1 matching over 8 bases. The CDR3 has 15 amino acids. With V trimmed by 4 bases and J by 4 bases, 5 bases remained unmatched. Germline V gene lookup returns CDR1 LGHDT and CDR2 YNNKEL (reference sequence). CDR3 protein: CASSPNRGNNEKLFF. CDR3 bases: TGTGCCAGCAGCCCAAACAGGGGGAATAATGAAAAACTGTTTTTT.

This rearrangement joins TRBV28 to TRBJ1-2, with D unclear. V was cut by 5 bases and J by 6 bases, with 10 bases left in between. The CDR3 is 12 amino acids. Germline-derived CDR1 and CDR2 are MDHEN and SYDVKM. CDR3 bases: TGTGCCAGCAGTGGGTTGGAGAATGGCTACACCTTC. Translating it yields CASSGLENGYTF.

The genes are TRBV28 and TRBJ2-7; D is possibly TRBD2 (5 bases). The CDR3 loop spans 12 amino acids. V was pared by 3 bases and J by 6 bases, with 9 bases between. CDR1 and CDR2 from the germline V gene are MDHEN and SYDVKM. The CDR3 DNA reads as TGTGCCAGCAGTTTCCTAGCATCCGAGCAGTACTTC. It specifies CASSFLASEQYF.

The genes are TRBV28 and TRBJ1-2, with TRBD1 matching 7 bases. Per germline, CDR1 MDHEN and CDR2 SYDVKM. The CDR3 loop spans 15 amino acids. With V trimmed by 3 bases and J by 5 bases, 9 bases remained unmatched. The chain's CDR3 is CASSLGGQNKYGYTF. The DNA of the CDR3 is TGTGCCAGCAGTTTGGGGGGACAGAACAAGTATGGCTACACCTTC.

This clone was seen a single time. This chain uses TRBV28 with TRBJ1-4; D gene unclear. Germline loops: CDR1 MDHEN, CDR2 SYDVKM. The CDR3 is 15 amino acids. V lost 5 bases and J 7 bases, leaving 17 bases between the germline ends. This chain's CDR3 is CASSPNTPLVEKLFF. DNA for the CDR3: TGTGCCAGCAGTCCCAACACCCCTCTGGTTGAAAAACTGTTTTTT.